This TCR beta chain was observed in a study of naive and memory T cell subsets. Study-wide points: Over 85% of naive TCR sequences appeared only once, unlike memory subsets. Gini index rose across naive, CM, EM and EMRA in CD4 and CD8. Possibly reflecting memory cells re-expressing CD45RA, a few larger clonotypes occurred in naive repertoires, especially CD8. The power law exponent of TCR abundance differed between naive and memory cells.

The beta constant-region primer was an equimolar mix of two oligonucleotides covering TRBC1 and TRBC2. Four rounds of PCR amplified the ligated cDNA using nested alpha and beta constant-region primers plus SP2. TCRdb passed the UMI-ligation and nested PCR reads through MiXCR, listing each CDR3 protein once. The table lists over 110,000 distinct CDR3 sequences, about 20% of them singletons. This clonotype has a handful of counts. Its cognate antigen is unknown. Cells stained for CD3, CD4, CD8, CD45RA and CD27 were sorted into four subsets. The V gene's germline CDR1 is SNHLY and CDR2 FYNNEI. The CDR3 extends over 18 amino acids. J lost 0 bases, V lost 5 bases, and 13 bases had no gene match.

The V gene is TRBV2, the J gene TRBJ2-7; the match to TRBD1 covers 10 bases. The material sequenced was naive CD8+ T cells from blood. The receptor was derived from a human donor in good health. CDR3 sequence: CASSTGTGESLSSYEQYF. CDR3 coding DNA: TGTGCCAGCAGTACCGGGACAGGGGAATCCTTGAGCTCCTACGAGCAGTACTTC. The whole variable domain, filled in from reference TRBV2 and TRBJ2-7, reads EPEVTQTPSHQVTQMGQEVILRCVPISNHLYFYWYRQILGQKVEFLVSFYNNEISEKSEIFDDQFSVERPDGSNFTLKIRSTKLEDSAMYFCASSTGTGESLSSYEQYFGPGTRLTVT.